This entry lists 4 T cell receptor beta chains sequenced from one sample in a study of technical replicates of blood from several donors. Data came from immunoSEQ multiplex PCR; TCRdb stores just in-frame clones and leaves some out. The sample records about 62,000 clones, 89% being singletons. The sequencing sample was made of PBMCs. The receptors were sampled from a human donor in good health. Some clones in this sample may be carry-over from other donors' samples.

V usage is TRBV2 and J usage is TRBJ2-2; the match to TRBD1 covers 8 bases. CDR3 length equals 16 residues. The V and J ends lost 5 bases and 6 bases, in that order; junction bases with no gene match: 11. Germline lookup yields CDR1 SNHLY and CDR2 FYNNEI. Here the CDR3 DNA reads TGTGCCAGCAGTCTTGACTGGACAGGGCTAGCCGGGGAGCTGTTTTTT. Protein product: CASSLDWTGLAGELFF.

This sequence joins TRBV4-2 and TRBJ2-1; 8 bases agree with TRBD2. The CDR3 extends over 16 amino acids. CDR1 and CDR2 (germline): LGHNA, YNFKEQ. The V gene end was trimmed by 0 bases and the J gene end by 7 bases; junction bases not matched to a gene: 8. In DNA form, the CDR3 reads TGTGCCAGCAGCCAAGATCTTAATAGCGGGGCTAATGAGCAGTTCTTC. Translation gives CASSQDLNSGANEQFF.

The rearrangement joins TRBV27 to TRBJ2-3; a weak D match, TRBD2 (6 bases). This CDR3 is built from 14 residues. V shed 5 bases and J shed 5 bases, with 14 bases lying between them. Per the germline V gene, CDR1 is MNHEY and CDR2 is SMNVEV (reference sequence). As DNA, the CDR3 is TGTGCCAGCAGTCGGCGGGACTCCGGAGATACGCAGTATTTT. As protein: CASSRRDSGDTQYF.

The J gene is TRBJ2-1, the V gene TRBV10-3, with 8 bases identical to TRBD2. CDR3 size: 18 residues. The ends lost 4 bases at V and 0 bases at J; junction bases unmatched: 11. Germline CDR1 reads ENHRY; CDR2 reads SYGVKD. CDR3 nucleotide sequence: TGTGCCATCAGTGGGACCGGGGTGCGGGGGGCCTCCTACAATGAGCAGTTCTTC. Translating gives CAISGTGVRGASYNEQFF.